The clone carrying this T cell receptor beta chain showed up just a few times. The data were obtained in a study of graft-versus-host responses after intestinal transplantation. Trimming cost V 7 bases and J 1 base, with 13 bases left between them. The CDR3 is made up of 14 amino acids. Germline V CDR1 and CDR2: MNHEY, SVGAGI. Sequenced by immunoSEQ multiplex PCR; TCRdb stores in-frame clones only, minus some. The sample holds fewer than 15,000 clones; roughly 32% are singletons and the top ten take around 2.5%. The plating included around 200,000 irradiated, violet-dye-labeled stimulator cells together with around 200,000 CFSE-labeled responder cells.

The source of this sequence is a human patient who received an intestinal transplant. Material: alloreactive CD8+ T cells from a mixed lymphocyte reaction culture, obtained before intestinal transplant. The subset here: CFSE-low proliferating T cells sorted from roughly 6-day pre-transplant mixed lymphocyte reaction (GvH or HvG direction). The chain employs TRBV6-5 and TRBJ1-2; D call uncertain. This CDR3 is CASTPDFLNYGYTF. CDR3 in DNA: TGTGCCAGCACTCCTGACTTTCTTAACTATGGCTACACCTTC.